This TCR beta chain was identified in a study of T cells in Graves' hyperthyroidism and ophthalmopathy (dated by TCRdb to the late 2010s). For context, the study as a whole: Peripheral blood samples were taken at initial diagnosis, before any treatment was given. For training and testing, the approximately 92 patients in the discovery cohort were randomly divided in a 7:3 ratio. Whether ophthalmopathy could be predicted prospectively was tested in an independent validation cohort made up of roughly 20 hyperthyroidism patients plus 17 patients who later progressed to ophthalmopathy. In addition, the study compared T-cell repertoires in thyroid tissue and in blood from roughly 6 Graves' hyperthyroidism patients. TCR V-J signatures able to tell the groups apart were searched for in a discovery cohort of some 97 patients, of whom approximately 40 had Graves' ophthalmopathy and about 60 had stable Graves' hyperthyroidism. The paper reports TCR Vbeta CDR3 sequencing of over 120 peripheral blood samples: approximately 41 ophthalmopathy, roughly 74 hyperthyroidism and around 17 progressor patients. Once sampling was done, hyperthyroidism patients were given methimazole at a starting dose of 30 mg daily, whereas ophthalmopathy patients were given high-dose intravenous methylprednisolone.

Paper-wide results and their limitations: In cross-validation, a model built on a 13 V-J signature told ophthalmopathy apart from stable hyperthyroidism with 85% to 90% sensitivity and around 83% specificity, and in testing the same model reached 80%/75%. Most expanded thyroid clonotypes (frequency above 0.001) were also detected in blood, a finding suggesting that blood repertoires may reflect thyroid immune responses. No statistical method was used to fix the sample size in advance, and group allocation was not hidden from the investigators. During validation, the model predicted progression to ophthalmopathy a median of around 7 months ahead of onset, with approximately 71% sensitivity and 72% to 85% specificity.

Ophthalmopathy patients had moderately to severely active disease, with a Clinical Activity Score of 3 or more, a NOSPECS grade of 4 or more, and a disease duration of less than 3 months. Exclusion was applied to patients with uncontrolled infections, other autoimmune diseases, pregnancy or lactation. Diagnoses relied on clinical symptoms, serum thyroxine and TRAb, thyroid ultrasound and orbital computed tomography. PBMCs were isolated from 7.5 to 10 ml of fresh peripheral blood by Ficoll-Paque density gradient centrifugation. Total RNA was extracted with Trizol reagent, and quality was checked on an Agilent 2100 Bioanalyzer. At least ten counts were recorded for this clonotype. Its antigen specificity is not known. No per-base quality is available; no much larger clone lies one base away. The cysteine opens and the phenylalanine closes a CDR3 of 16 amino acids. The only DNA kept is the CDR3, 48 bases in frame from the first base. V is trimmed back by 4 bases and J by 11 bases, and the junction contains 13 bases that no gene match accounts for. The germline V gene (reference sequence) yields MNHEY for CDR1 and SMNVEV for CDR2.

The TCR beta CDR3 regions were amplified from RNA transcripts. The TCR CDR3 was subjected to a first round of RT-PCR using the HTBI primer set and the Qiagen OneStep RT-PCR kit. The libraries were constructed in a second round of multiplex PCR and then size-selected and purified. Paired-end sequencing of the libraries was performed with 100 bp reads on an Illumina HiSeq2000. As for how the authors treated the data: Raw data were processed with SOAPnuke, discarding reads with adapters, uncalled bases, mean Phred below 15, or no exact constant-primer or identifier match. High-quality paired reads were merged using COPE v1.2.5, and each unique nucleotide sequence was defined as a clonotype. MiTCR v1.1 was used to align clonotypes to the IMGT TRBV, TRBD and TRBJ reference segments. The analysis included only V-J combinations with a frequency above 0.0001, which together covered around 99% of the repertoires. The TCS score was defined as F50 (clonal expansion) divided by E x V (chaos), with BLOSUM62-based TCRdist calculated between CDR3 peptides within each V-J. Welch's t-statistics and random forest reduced 500 to 650 V-J features to under 15, which were used in a naive Bayes classifier (R e1071). The Morisita-Horn index was used to measure how similar the thyroid and blood repertoires were. TCRdb redid the processing of the public reads, applying fastp at Q25 and MiXCR, and retained in-frame beta chains. Rows are combined by CDR3 protein, so each entry shows the most common genes and DNA. The authors' filters were not applied to this entry. The sample table records more than 50,000 distinct CDR3 sequences; approximately 53% of these occur just once. About 3.3% of the sample rests with the top ten.

The clonotype comes from an older woman with Graves' ophthalmopathy. The rearrangement joined TRBV27 to TRBJ1-6; TRBD1 agrees with 8 junctional bases. Sample: blood. The CDR3 amino acid sequence is: CASSWGSLDRVTPLHF. The nucleotide sequence is TGTGCCAGCAGTTGGGGCTCGCTGGACAGGGTAACACCCCTCCACTTT.